A selection of T cell receptor beta chains follows, all from one sample in a study of T cell responses to AZD1222 COVID-19 vaccine. Clones were sequenced by immunoSEQ multiplex PCR, and TCRdb holds only the in-frame ones, with some missing. The repertoire has roughly 120,000 clones, 85% to 90% of them found once; the top ten carry around 8.7%. The source material was peripheral blood, sampled on day 0 of AZD1222 vaccination. Receptor source: an adult in good health. The CDR3 runs from the conserved cysteine through the conserved F or W. Each record gives: V gene, clone size, D gene, J gene, CDR3 protein, CDR3 DNA. The D gene is left open where the match is weak. Size is stated for part of the rows, as once, few or many counts, or as a class when the clone is expanded.

TRBV9,few,NA,TRBJ2-7,CASSVDGSVWEQYF,TGTGCCAGCAGCGTAGACGGCTCGGTGTGGGAGCAGTACTTC
TRBV7-2,NA,TRBD1,TRBJ1-2,CASSPDRGMIGYGYTF,TGTGCCAGCAGCCCGGACAGGGGAATGATCGGCTATGGCTACACCTTC
TRBV6-5,NA,TRBD2,TRBJ2-7,CASSYSLAGTYEQYF,TGTGCCAGCAGTTACTCCCTAGCGGGCACCTACGAGCAGTACTTC
TRBV5-1,NA,TRBD2,TRBJ2-1,CASSGGLAGDEQFF,TGCGCCAGCAGCGGGGGACTAGCGGGAGATGAGCAGTTCTTC
TRBV5-1,NA,NA,TRBJ1-4,CASSPRTENEKLFF,TGCGCCAGCAGCCCGCGGACGGAGAATGAAAAACTGTTTTTT
TRBV4-1,NA,TRBD2,TRBJ2-1,CASSRGLAGVAYNEQFF,TGCGCCAGCAGCCGAGGCCTAGCGGGAGTCGCTTACAATGAGCAGTTCTTC
TRBV5-6,NA,NA,TRBJ2-1,CASSLGAGGAFLDEQFF,TGTGCCAGCAGCTTGGGCGCTGGCGGCGCCTTTCTCGATGAGCAGTTCTTC
TRBV5-6,NA,NA,TRBJ2-5,CASSPPQRKETQYF,TGTGCCAGCAGCCCCCCGCAGCGGAAAGAGACCCAGTACTTC
TRBV7-8,NA,NA,TRBJ2-7,CASSPKWGGPYEQYF,TGTGCCAGCAGCCCCAAATGGGGGGGCCCCTACGAGCAGTACTTC
TRBV29-1,NA,TRBD1,TRBJ1-2,CSVPLTAGGGYTF,TGCAGCGTCCCCCTGACGGCAGGGGGCGGCTACACCTTC
TRBV7-9,NA,NA,TRBJ1-3,CASSRQGVGLTGNTIYF,TGTGCCAGCAGCCGGCAGGGCGTTGGACTTACTGGAAACACCATATATTTT
TRBV4-3,NA,NA,TRBJ1-5,CASSQVFNQPQHF,TGCGCCAGCAGCCAAGTGTTTAATCAGCCCCAGCATTTT
TRBV3-1/TRBV3-2,NA,NA,TRBJ2-7,CASSLSAYEQYF,TGTGCCAGCAGCCTTTCAGCCTACGAGCAGTACTTC
TRBV6-5,NA,NA,TRBJ1-1,CAIPPSEAFF,TGTGCCATCCCCCCCTCTGAAGCTTTCTTT
TRBV29-1,NA,TRBD1,TRBJ2-1,CSGSRGQGAAPRNEQFF,TGCAGCGGCTCAAGGGGACAGGGGGCTGCCCCCCGTAATGAGCAGTTCTTC
TRBV6-4,NA,NA,TRBJ1-6,CASSYRDLNSPLHF,TGTGCCAGCAGTTACAGGGACCTGAATTCACCCCTCCACTTT
TRBV7-2,NA,NA,TRBJ1-3,CASSLARVAGNTIYF,TGTGCCAGCAGCTTAGCCAGGGTGGCTGGAAACACCATATATTTT
TRBV7-3,NA,NA,TRBJ1-2,CASAPSGAVGYTF,TGTGCCAGCGCCCCTTCAGGGGCTGTCGGCTACACCTTC
TRBV9,NA,TRBD2,TRBJ2-1,CASSGLAGPGEQFF,TGTGCCAGCAGCGGACTAGCGGGTCCGGGGGAGCAGTTCTTC
TRBV7-3,NA,NA,TRBJ2-5,CASSQGGETQYF,TGTGCCAGCAGTCAAGGGGGTGAGACCCAGTACTTC
TRBV5-3,NA,NA,TRBJ1-2,CARSPSFRRLAGGYTF,TGTGCCAGAAGCCCGAGTTTTCGACGCCTGGCTGGGGGCTACACCTTC
TRBV5-1,NA,TRBD2,TRBJ2-7,CASSSGTSGTYEQYF,TGCGCCAGCAGCTCCGGGACTAGCGGGACCTACGAGCAGTACTTC
TRBV28,NA,NA,TRBJ1-2,CASSLVQGGYGYTF,TGTGCCAGCAGTTTGGTCCAGGGAGGATATGGCTACACCTTC
TRBV5-5,NA,NA,TRBJ1-2,CASRHNQDIGDYGYTF,TGTGCCAGCAGACATAACCAGGACATCGGGGACTATGGCTACACCTTC
TRBV6-5,NA,NA,TRBJ2-2,CASRINTGELFF,TGTGCCAGCAGGATTAACACCGGGGAGCTGTTTTTT
TRBV28,NA,NA,TRBJ1-2,CASGGGGYYGYTF,TGTGCCAGCGGGGGAGGCGGGTACTATGGCTACACCTTC
TRBV6-5,NA,NA,TRBJ1-2,CASSYTTGGGHYGYTF,TGTGCCAGCAGTTACACCACCGGCGGGGGCCACTATGGCTACACCTTC
TRBV9,NA,TRBD1,TRBJ2-1,CASSGRGTVASYNEQFF,TGTGCCAGCAGCGGCAGGGGGACAGTCGCTTCCTACAATGAGCAGTTCTTC
TRBV3-1/TRBV3-2,NA,TRBD2,TRBJ2-1,CASSQDRSSGRSYNEQFF,TGTGCCAGCAGCCAAGATAGGTCTAGCGGGCGCTCCTACAATGAGCAGTTCTTC
TRBV21-1,NA,NA,TRBJ1-4,CASSTRGSRDEKLFF,TGTGCCAGCAGCACCAGGGGATCTAGAGACGAAAAACTGTTTTTT
TRBV6-2/TRBV6-3,NA,NA,TRBJ1-5,CASSNTMTGVVDSNQPQHF,TGTGCCAGCAGTAACACCATGACAGGAGTAGTTGATAGCAATCAGCCCCAGCATTTT
TRBV2,NA,TRBD2,TRBJ2-3,CASSYKRGGGDTQYF,TGTGCCAGCAGTTACAAGCGGGGGGGAGGAGATACGCAGTATTTT
TRBV29-1,NA,TRBD1,TRBJ2-1,CSGVGQHAKNEQFF,TGCAGCGGTGTGGGACAGCACGCAAAAAATGAGCAGTTCTTC
TRBV9,NA,NA,TRBJ1-2,CASSVATGGGYYGYTF,TGTGCCAGCAGCGTAGCTACGGGGGGAGGGTACTATGGCTACACCTTC
TRBV28,NA,NA,TRBJ1-1,CASSFSAGTEAFF,TGTGCCAGCAGCTTCAGTGCAGGGACTGAAGCTTTCTTT